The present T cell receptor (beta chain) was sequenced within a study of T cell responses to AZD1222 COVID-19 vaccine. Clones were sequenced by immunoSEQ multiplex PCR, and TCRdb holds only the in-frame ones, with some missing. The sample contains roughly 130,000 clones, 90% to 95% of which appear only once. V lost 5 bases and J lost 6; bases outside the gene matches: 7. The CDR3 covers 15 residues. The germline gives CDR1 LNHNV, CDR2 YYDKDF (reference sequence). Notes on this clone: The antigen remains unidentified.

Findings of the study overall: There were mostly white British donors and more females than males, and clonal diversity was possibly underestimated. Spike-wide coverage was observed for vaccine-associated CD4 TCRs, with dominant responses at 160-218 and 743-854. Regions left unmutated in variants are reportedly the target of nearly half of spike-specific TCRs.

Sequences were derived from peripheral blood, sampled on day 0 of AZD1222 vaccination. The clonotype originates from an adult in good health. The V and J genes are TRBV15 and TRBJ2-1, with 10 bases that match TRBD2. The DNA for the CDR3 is TGTGCCACCAGCCGCCGGACTAGCGGCCCCAATGAGCAGTTCTTC. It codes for CATSRRTSGPNEQFF. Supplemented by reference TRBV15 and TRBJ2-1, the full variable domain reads DAMVIQNPRYQVTQFGKPVTLSCSQTLNHNVMYWYQQKSSQAPKLLFHYYDKDFNNEADTPDNFQSRRPNTSFCFLDIRSPGLGDTAMYLCATSRRTSGPNEQFFGPGTRLTVL.